This is a list of T cell receptor beta chains from one sample in a study of blood T cell repertoires in COVID-19. Sequenced by immunoSEQ multiplex PCR; TCRdb stores in-frame clones only, minus some. The table has some 230,000 clones, around 87% seen once. Sequenced input: PBMCs or T cells enriched from blood (not recorded which). These receptors were taken from a woman younger than 35 in a cohort exposed to, infected with or recovered from COVID-19 (not recorded which). Each CDR3 is given with its conserved first and last residue. The D gene is left open where the match is weak. Only some rows state a clone size, as once, few, many or a class for expanded clones.

j_call	d_call	v_call	clone_size	cdr3_nt	cdr3_aa
TRBJ2-2	.	TRBV21-1	few	TGTGCCAGCAGCAAAGCCCACTTTATTCGGACTGCCAACACCGGGGAGCTGTTTTTT	CASSKAHFIRTANTGELFF
TRBJ1-2	.	TRBV2	once	TGTGCCAGCAGTGAAGGACCAGGAGGCTATGGCTACACCTTC	CASSEGPGGYGYTF
TRBJ1-2	.	TRBV11-2	.	TGTGCCAGCAGCAGAAGGGAGGGCGGCTACACCTTC	CASSRREGGYTF
TRBJ2-1	.	TRBV2	.	TGTGCCAGCAGTGAGTTAGCAGAAAATGAGCAGTTCTTC	CASSELAENEQFF
TRBJ1-4	.	TRBV15	.	TGTGCCACCAGCAGAGATTACGGAGATGAAAAACTGTTTTTT	CATSRDYGDEKLFF
TRBJ2-2	.	TRBV5-1	.	TGCGCCAGCAGCTTTCCCCAGAACACCGGGGAGCTGTTTTTT	CASSFPQNTGELFF
TRBJ2-3	.	TRBV19	.	TGTGCCAGTAGTAACGGACTCTCGGGTGATACGCAGTATTTT	CASSNGLSGDTQYF
TRBJ2-5	TRBD2	TRBV9	.	TGTGCCAGCAGCGGTAGAGCTAGCGGGGGGGCCTCGGGAGAGACCCAGTACTTC	CASSGRASGGASGETQYF
TRBJ1-5	.	TRBV7-3	.	TGTGCCAGCAGCTTAGACAGTTATAGCAATCAGCCCCAGCATTTT	CASSLDSYSNQPQHF
TRBJ2-2	TRBD1	TRBV9	.	TGTGCCAGCAGCGTAGGGCCGGGACAGGGTAACACCGGGGAGCTGTTTTTT	CASSVGPGQGNTGELFF
TRBJ1-1	TRBD1	TRBV6-5	.	TGTGCCAGCAGACGGACAGGGCTTAACACTGAAGCTTTCTTT	CASRRTGLNTEAFF
TRBJ1-5	TRBD1	TRBV6-5	.	TGTGCCAGCAGTCCGCTCCAACAGGGGGGTCAGCCCCAGCATTTT	CASSPLQQGGQPQHF
TRBJ2-5	.	TRBV7-9	.	TGTGCCAGCAGCACCCGACAGGTATTGACCCAGTACTTC	CASSTRQVLTQYF
TRBJ1-1	.	TRBV14	.	TGTGCCAGCAGCCAGGGAGGGGTGTCTGAAGCTTTCTTT	CASSQGGVSEAFF
TRBJ2-1	TRBD2	TRBV12-5	.	TGTGCTAGTGCCCGGGGGGGTAGCGGGTCCTCCTACAATGAGCAGTTCTTC	CASARGGSGSSYNEQFF
TRBJ1-5	.	TRBV7-8	.	TGTGCCAGCAGCGTACAGGGTAGGCGCAATCAGCCCCAGCATTTT	CASSVQGRRNQPQHF
TRBJ1-1	.	TRBV3-1/TRBV3-2	.	TGTGCCAGCAGCCTTCAGGGTTCGAACACTGAAGCTTTCTTT	CASSLQGSNTEAFF
TRBJ1-6	.	TRBV7-9	.	TGTGCCAGCAGGGGGGGAGGATATAATTCACCCCTCCACTTT	CASRGGGYNSPLHF
TRBJ2-5	TRBD2	TRBV19	.	TGTGCCAGTAGTGAAACCGGGACTAGCGGGGAGGAGACCCAGTACTTC	CASSETGTSGEETQYF
TRBJ1-3	TRBD1	TRBV6-1	once	TGTGCCAGCAGTGGACTACAGGGGGCGGCTGGAAACACCATATATTTT	CASSGLQGAAGNTIYF
TRBJ1-2	.	TRBV5-6	.	TGTGCCAGCAGCCGCACCCCCCTCCTAGGCTACACCTTC	CASSRTPLLGYTF
TRBJ2-7	TRBD2	TRBV6-5	.	TGTGCCAGCATAATGTCTGAGCGGGAGGCTTACGAGCAGTACTTC	CASIMSEREAYEQYF
TRBJ2-7	.	TRBV10-3	.	TGTGCCATCAGTTCGTCAGGGACCTACGAGCAGTACTTC	CAISSSGTYEQYF
TRBJ1-5	.	TRBV28	few	TGTGCCAGCAGCTCTCCTGGGGAGGATCAGCCCCAGCATTTT	CASSSPGEDQPQHF
TRBJ1-4	.	TRBV19	.	TGTGCCAGTAGTCCTCAGAGGAGAACTAATGAAAAACTGTTTTTT	CASSPQRRTNEKLFF
TRBJ1-2	TRBD1	TRBV2	.	TGTGCCAGCAGTTCTGGACAGGGTAACTATGGCTACACCTTC	CASSSGQGNYGYTF
TRBJ1-1	TRBD1	TRBV5-1	once	TGCGCCAGCGGCAGGGGACAGGTTAACACTGAAGCTTTCTTT	CASGRGQVNTEAFF
TRBJ1-2	.	TRBV19	once	TGTGCCAGTAGAGGGGAAGGCTACACCTTC	CASRGEGYTF
TRBJ1-1	.	TRBV19	once	TGTGCCAGTAGTATGGGGCAGGGGCTTGAAGCTTTCTTT	CASSMGQGLEAFF
TRBJ1-1	.	TRBV7-9	once	TGTGCCAGCAGCTTGGGACTAAAGAACACTGAAGCTTTCTTT	CASSLGLKNTEAFF
TRBJ2-3	.	TRBV10-2	.	TGCGCCACCAGCGACTGGACAGATAGCACAGATACGCAGTATTTT	CATSDWTDSTDTQYF